The present entry profiles one T cell receptor (beta chain) with its context. The antigen is not known. Assay: immunoSEQ multiplex PCR; the TCRdb copy retains only in-frame clones and omits some. The data hold about 94,000 clones, with roughly 85% observed a single time. Recipients boosted at about 4 weeks or about 12 weeks are pooled. This sample was included in a study of T cell responses to AZD1222 COVID-19 vaccine. The study's findings and limits: A reported finding is that nearly half of spike-specific TCRs target unmutated variant regions.

This CDR3 has 13 residues. Trimming shortened V by 5 bases and J by 3 bases, and 10 bases separated the two germline ends. Germline CDR1 SGHAT, CDR2 FQNNGV. The sample was peripheral blood, taken 28 days after the second AZD1222 dose. The chain employs TRBV11-2 and TRBJ1-2; D is perhaps TRBD1 (6 bases). The source is an adult who received the AZD1222 COVID-19 vaccine. The CDR3 DNA reads as TGTGCCAGCAGCCCAGGACAGCACTATGGCTACACCTTC. Protein sequence: CASSPGQHYGYTF. The entire variable domain, with the rest obtained from reference TRBV11-2 and TRBJ1-2, is as follows: EAGVAQSPRYKIIEKRQSVAFWCNPISGHATLYWYQQILGQGPKLLIQFQNNGVVDDSQLPKDRFSAERLKGVDSTLKIQPAKLEDSAVYLCASSPGQHYGYTFGSGTRLTVV.